This entry is about one T cell receptor beta chain. The source of the sample is a study of blood T cell repertoires in COVID-19. Across the study: The origin of the acute and convalescent COVID-19 samples was the United States, Italy and Spain. PBMCs, B-cell-depleted T cells, or T cells provided the cDNA or gDNA that made up the material.

Cohort placement rested on clinical history that participants reported themselves. TCRdb keeps only in-frame clones here, not all; method: immunoSEQ multiplex PCR. The repertoire consists of fewer than 300,000 clones, with around nine tenths occurring once and the leading ten covering around 1.1%. After removal of 5 bases from V and 3 bases from J, the junction contained 10 bases not matched to a gene. Per the germline V gene, CDR1 is LNHDA and CDR2 is SQIVND (reference sequence). This CDR3 has 16 residues. The sequencing sample was made of PBMCs or T cells enriched from blood (not recorded which). The sequence was obtained from a woman in her thirties who had recovered from COVID-19. This sequence joins TRBV19 and TRBJ2-7, with TRBD1 matching 10 bases. CDR3 bases: TGTGCCAGTAGTGCGTCCCGGGACAGGGGTAACTACGAGCAGTACTTC. Its translation: CASSASRDRGNYEQYF.